These 6 T cell receptor beta chains came from one sample sequenced in a study of human T cells and chemical hapten exposure. TCRdb used MiXCR to reprocess the RACE reads, holding one entry per CDR3 protein. The repertoire holds about 76,000 distinct CDR3 sequences, with roughly 13% as singletons. Sample time point: patch test 3, about 24 weeks after DPC sensitization. Regarding treatment: therapeutic diphenylcyclopropenone sensitization with weekly scalp DPC. The specimen comprised whole blood, sampled in connection with sensitization to the hapten diphenylcyclopropenone (DPC). The source of these receptors is a woman aged 50 to 60 with alopecia areata. Some clones in this sample may be carry-over from other donors' samples.

This clonotype was counted many times. This chain connects TRBV20-1 to TRBJ2-3; D assignment may be TRBD1 or TRBD2 (6 bases each). This CDR3 has 15 amino acids. The V and J ends lost 2 bases and 2 bases respectively, with 14 bases between them. CDR1 DFQATT and CDR2 SNEGSKA come from the germline V gene (reference sequence). Written as DNA, the CDR3 is TGCAGTGCTAGATCTGGGGGGCCTGACACAGATACGCAGTATTTT. Protein sequence: CSARSGGPDTDTQYF.

There are a few counts of this clonotype. The chain recombines TRBV18 with TRBJ2-7, with D tentatively TRBD1 (6 bases). The germline V gene has CDR1 KGHSH and CDR2 LQKENI. This CDR3 comprises 13 residues. V shed 6 bases and J shed 1 base, with 10 bases lying between them. For the CDR3, the DNA is TGTGCCAGCTCTCCGGACAGTTCCTACGAGCAGTACTTC. Protein product: CASSPDSSYEQYF.

This chain links TRBV29-1 with TRBJ1-1, with D unclear. The CDR3 has 10 amino acids. Germline CDR1 reads SQVTM; CDR2 reads ANQGSEA. V shed 1 base and J shed 8 bases, with 5 bases lying between them. The CDR3 sequence: CSVEGYEAFF. As DNA, the CDR3 is TGCAGCGTTGAAGGATACGAAGCTTTCTTT.

The rearrangement links TRBV7-9 to TRBJ2-5; D is unresolved. Germline CDR1 is SEHNR and CDR2 is FQNEAQ (reference sequence). The length of the CDR3 is 11 residues. Trimming pared 4 bases from V and 7 bases from J, leaving 7 bases between. CDR3 region: CASSSKGTQYF. The DNA of the CDR3 is TGTGCCAGCAGCTCCAAAGGGACCCAGTACTTC.

This clonotype was observed a handful of times. This chain joins TRBV11-2 and TRBJ2-3; tentative D call: TRBD1 (5 bases). The CDR3 sequence is 14 residues long. V lost 5 bases to trimming and J lost 6 bases, with 15 bases between them. Looked up from germline, CDR1 is SGHAT and CDR2 is FQNNGV. In nucleotides, the CDR3 is TGTGCCAGCAGCCTCCAGGGCTTCTCCGATACGCAGTATTTT. It translates to CASSLQGFSDTQYF.

Only a few counts were recorded for this clonotype. The chain joins TRBV11-2 to TRBJ1-1; D uncertain. The CDR3 is made up of 15 amino acids. The V end was cut by 5 bases, the J end by 6 bases, with 19 bases between. Germline values: CDR1 SGHAT, CDR2 FQNNGV. The CDR3 is CASSLREVTGSEAFF. The DNA for the CDR3 is TGTGCCAGCAGCCTAAGGGAGGTCACGGGGTCTGAAGCTTTCTTT.